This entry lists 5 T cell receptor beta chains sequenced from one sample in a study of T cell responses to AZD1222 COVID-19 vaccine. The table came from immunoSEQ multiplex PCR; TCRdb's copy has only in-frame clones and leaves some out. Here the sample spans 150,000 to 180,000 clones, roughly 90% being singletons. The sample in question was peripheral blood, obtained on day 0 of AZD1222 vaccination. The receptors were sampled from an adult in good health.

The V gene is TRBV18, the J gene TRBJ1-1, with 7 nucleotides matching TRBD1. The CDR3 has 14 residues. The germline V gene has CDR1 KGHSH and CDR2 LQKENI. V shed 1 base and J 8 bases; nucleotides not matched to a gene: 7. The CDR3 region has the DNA TGTGCCAGCTCACCACGGGCAGGGGGATGGGAAGCTTTCTTT. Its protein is CASSPRAGGWEAFF.

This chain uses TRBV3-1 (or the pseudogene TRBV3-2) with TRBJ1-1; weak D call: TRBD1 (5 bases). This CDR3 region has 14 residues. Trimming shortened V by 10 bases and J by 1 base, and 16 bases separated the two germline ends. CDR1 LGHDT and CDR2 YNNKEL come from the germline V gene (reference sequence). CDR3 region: CATSGWGGNTEAFF. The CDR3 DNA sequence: TGTGCCACCTCCGGCTGGGGGGGGAACACTGAAGCTTTCTTT.

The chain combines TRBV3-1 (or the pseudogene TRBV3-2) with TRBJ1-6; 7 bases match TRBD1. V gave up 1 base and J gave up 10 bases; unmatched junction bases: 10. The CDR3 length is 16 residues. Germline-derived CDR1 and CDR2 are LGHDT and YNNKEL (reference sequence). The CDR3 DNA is TGTGCCAGCAGCCAAGGAGGAGGGGGCTACGGCTCACCCCTCCACTTT. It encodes CASSQGGGGYGSPLHF.

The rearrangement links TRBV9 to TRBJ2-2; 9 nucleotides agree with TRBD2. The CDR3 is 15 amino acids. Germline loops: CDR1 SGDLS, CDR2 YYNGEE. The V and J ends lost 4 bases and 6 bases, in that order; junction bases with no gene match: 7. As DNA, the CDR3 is TGTGCCAGCAGCCCGAGCGGGGGGATCGCCGGGGAGCTGTTTTTT. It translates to CASSPSGGIAGELFF.

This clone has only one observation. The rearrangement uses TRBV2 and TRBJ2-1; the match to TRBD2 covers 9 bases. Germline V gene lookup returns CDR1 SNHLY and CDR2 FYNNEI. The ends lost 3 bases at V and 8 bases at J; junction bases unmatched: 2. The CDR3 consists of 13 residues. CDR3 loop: CASSEVAGDEQFF. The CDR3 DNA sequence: TGTGCCAGCAGTGAGGTAGCGGGGGATGAGCAGTTCTTC.